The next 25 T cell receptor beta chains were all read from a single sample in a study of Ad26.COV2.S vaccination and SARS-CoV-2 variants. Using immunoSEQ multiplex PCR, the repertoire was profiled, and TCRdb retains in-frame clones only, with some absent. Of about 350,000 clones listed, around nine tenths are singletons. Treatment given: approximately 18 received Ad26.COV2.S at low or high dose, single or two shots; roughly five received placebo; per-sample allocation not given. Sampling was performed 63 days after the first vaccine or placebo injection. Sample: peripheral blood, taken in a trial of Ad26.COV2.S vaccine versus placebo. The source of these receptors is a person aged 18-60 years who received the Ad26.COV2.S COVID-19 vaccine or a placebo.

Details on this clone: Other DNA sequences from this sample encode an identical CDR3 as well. The CDR3 sequence is CASSDGRNTEAFF. The CDR3 DNA reads TGTGCCAGCAGTGATGGGCGGAACACTGAAGCTTTCTTT. The gene calls are TRBV6-4 and TRBJ1-1, with D hard to call. The germline gives CDR1 MRHNA, CDR2 SNTAGT. The V and J ends lost 3 bases and 1 base respectively, with 6 bases between them. This CDR3 has 13 amino acids.

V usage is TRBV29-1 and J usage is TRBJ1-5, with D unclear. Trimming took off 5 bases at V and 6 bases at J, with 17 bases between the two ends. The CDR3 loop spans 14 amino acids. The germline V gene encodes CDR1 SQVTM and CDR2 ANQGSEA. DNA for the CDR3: TGCAGCGTTCTTTTGGAGGTAAAAGGTCAGCCCCAGCATTTT. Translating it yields CSVLLEVKGQPQHF.

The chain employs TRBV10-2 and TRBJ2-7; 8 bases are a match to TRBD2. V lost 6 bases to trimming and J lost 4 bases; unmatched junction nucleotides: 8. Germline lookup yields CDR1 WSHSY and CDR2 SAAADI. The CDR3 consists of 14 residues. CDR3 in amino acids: CASRVSGRRYEQYF. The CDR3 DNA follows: TGCGCCAGCAGGGTGAGCGGGAGAAGGTACGAGCAGTACTTC.

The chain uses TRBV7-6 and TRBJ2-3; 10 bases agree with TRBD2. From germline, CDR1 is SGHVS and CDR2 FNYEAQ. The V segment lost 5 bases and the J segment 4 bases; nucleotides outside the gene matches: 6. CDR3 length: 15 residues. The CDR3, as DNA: TGTGCCAGCAGCCAACTAGCGGGGCTGTCAGATACGCAGTATTTT. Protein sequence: CASSQLAGLSDTQYF.

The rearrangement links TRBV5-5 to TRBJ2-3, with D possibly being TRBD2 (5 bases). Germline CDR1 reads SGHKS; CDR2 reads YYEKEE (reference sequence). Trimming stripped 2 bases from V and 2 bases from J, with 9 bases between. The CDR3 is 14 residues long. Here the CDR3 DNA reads TGTGCCAGCAGCTTTGAACTAGACACAGATACGCAGTATTTT. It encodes CASSFELDTDTQYF.

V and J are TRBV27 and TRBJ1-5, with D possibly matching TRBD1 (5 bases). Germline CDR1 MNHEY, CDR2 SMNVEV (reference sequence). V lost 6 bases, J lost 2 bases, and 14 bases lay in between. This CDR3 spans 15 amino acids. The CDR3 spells CASSPGPPGNQPQHF. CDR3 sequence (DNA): TGTGCCAGCAGCCCGGGACCTCCCGGCAATCAGCCCCAGCATTTT.

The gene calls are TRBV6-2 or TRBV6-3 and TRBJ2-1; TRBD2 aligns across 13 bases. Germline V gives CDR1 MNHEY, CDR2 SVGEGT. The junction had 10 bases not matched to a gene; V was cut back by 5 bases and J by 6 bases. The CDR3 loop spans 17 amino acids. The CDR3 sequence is CASSRGLAGNPSNEQFF. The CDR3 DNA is TGTGCCAGCAGTAGGGGACTAGCGGGGAACCCTTCCAATGAGCAGTTCTTC.

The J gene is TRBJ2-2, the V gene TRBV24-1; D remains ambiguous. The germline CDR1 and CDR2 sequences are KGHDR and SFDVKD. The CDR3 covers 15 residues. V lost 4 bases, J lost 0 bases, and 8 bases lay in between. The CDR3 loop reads CATSDPTSNTGELFF. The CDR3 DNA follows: TGTGCCACCAGTGACCCAACTTCGAACACCGGGGAGCTGTTTTTT.

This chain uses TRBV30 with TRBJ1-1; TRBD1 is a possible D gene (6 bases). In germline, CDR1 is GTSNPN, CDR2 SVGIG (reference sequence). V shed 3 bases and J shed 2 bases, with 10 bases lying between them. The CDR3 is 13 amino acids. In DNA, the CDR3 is TGTGCCTGGAGGGGGGCCATTAACACTGAAGCTTTCTTT. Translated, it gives CAWRGAINTEAFF.

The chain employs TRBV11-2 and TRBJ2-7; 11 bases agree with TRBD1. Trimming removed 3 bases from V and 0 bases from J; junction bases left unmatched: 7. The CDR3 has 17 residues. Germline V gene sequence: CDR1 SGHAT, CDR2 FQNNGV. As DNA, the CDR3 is TGTGCCAGCAGCTTGGGGACAGGGGGGACCCTCTCCTACGAGCAGTACTTC. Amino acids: CASSLGTGGTLSYEQYF.

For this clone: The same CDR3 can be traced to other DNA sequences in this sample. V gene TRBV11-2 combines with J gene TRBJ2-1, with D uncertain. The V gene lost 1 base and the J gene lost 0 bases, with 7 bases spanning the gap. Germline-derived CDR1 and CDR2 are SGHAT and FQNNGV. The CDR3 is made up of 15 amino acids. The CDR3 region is CASSLAGFSYNEQFF. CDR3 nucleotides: TGTGCCAGCAGCTTAGCAGGCTTCTCCTACAATGAGCAGTTCTTC. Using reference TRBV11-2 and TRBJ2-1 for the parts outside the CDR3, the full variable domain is EAGVAQSPRYKIIEKRQSVAFWCNPISGHATLYWYQQILGQGPKLLIQFQNNGVVDDSQLPKDRFSAERLKGVDSTLKIQPAKLEDSAVYLCASSLAGFSYNEQFFGPGTRLTVL.

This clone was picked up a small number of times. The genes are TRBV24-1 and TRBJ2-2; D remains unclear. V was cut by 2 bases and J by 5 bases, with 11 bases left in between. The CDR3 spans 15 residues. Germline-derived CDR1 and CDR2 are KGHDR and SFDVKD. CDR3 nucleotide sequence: TGTGCCACCAGTGATTACCCCGGTGGGACCGGGGAGCTGTTTTTT. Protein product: CATSDYPGGTGELFF.

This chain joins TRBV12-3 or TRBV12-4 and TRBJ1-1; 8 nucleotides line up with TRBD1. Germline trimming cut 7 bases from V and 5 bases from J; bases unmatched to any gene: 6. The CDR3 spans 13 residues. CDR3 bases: TGTGCCAGCACCCCGGACAGGGTTACTGAAGCTTTCTTT. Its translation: CASTPDRVTEAFF.

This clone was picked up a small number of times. The CDR3 coding sequence is TGTGCCAGCAGCTTAGCTACAACAGACTACGAGCAGTACTTC. This gives the protein CASSLATTDYEQYF. The chain has TRBV11-2 and TRBJ2-7, with unresolved D. Germline loops: CDR1 SGHAT, CDR2 FQNNGV. Trimming took off 1 base at V and 3 bases at J, with 10 bases between the two ends. The CDR3 is 14 residues long.

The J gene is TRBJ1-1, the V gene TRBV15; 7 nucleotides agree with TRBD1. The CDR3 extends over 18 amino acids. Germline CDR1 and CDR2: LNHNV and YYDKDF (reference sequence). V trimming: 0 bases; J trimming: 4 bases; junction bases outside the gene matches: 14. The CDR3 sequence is CATSREETWTGPTTEAFF. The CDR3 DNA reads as TGTGCCACCAGCAGAGAAGAAACGTGGACAGGACCAACCACTGAAGCTTTCTTT.

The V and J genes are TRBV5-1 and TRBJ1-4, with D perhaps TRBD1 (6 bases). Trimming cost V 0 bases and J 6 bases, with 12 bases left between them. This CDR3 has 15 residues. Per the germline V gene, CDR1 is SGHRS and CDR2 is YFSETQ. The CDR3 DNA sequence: TGCGCCAGCAGCTTGGTGGGACATGCCGATGAAAAACTGTTTTTT. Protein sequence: CASSLVGHADEKLFF.

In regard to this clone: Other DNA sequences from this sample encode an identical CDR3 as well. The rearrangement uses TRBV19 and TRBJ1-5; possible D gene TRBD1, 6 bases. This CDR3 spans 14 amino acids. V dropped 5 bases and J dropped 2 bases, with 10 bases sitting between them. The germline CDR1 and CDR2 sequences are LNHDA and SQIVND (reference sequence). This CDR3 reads CASSAYRGNQPQHF. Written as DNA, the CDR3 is TGTGCCAGTAGTGCATACAGGGGCAATCAGCCCCAGCATTTT. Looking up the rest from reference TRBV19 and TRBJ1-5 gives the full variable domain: DGGITQSPKYLFRKEGQNVTLSCEQNLNHDAMYWYRQDPGQGLRLIYYSQIVNDFQKGDIAEGYSVSREKKESFPLTVTSAQKNPTAFYLCASSAYRGNQPQHFGDGTRLSIL.

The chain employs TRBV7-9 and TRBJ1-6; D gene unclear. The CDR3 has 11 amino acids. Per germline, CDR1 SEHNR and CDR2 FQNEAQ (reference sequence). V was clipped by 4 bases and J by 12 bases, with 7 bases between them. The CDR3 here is CASSSAGPLHF. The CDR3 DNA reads TGTGCCAGCAGCTCAGCGGGACCCCTCCACTTT.

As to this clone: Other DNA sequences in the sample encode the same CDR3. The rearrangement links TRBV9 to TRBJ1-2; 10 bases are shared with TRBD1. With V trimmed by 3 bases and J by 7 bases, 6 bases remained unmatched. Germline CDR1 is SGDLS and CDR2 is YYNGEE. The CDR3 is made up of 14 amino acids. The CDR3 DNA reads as TGTGCCAGCAGCGCGGGACAGGGGCGTGGTGGCTACACCTTC. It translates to CASSAGQGRGGYTF.

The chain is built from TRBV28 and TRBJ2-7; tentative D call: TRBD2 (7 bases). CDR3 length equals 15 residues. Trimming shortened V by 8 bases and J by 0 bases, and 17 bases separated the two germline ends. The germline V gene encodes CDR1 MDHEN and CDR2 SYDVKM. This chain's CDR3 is CASGGGGTFSYEQYF. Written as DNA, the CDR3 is TGTGCCAGCGGAGGGGGGGGTACCTTCTCCTACGAGCAGTACTTC.

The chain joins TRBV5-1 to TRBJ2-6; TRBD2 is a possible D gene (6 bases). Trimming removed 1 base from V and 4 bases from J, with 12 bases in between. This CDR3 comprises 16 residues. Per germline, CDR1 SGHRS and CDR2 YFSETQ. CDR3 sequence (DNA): TGCGCCAGCAGCTTGCCGAGCGGGTCCGGGGCCAACGTCCTGACTTTC. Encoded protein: CASSLPSGSGANVLTF.

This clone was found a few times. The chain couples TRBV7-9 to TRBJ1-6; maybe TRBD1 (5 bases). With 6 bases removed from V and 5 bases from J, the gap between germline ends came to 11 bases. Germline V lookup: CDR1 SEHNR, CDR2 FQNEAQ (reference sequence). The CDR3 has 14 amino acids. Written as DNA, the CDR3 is TGTGCCAGCAGTGGGACGGGCCATAATTCACCCCTCCACTTT. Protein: CASSGTGHNSPLHF.

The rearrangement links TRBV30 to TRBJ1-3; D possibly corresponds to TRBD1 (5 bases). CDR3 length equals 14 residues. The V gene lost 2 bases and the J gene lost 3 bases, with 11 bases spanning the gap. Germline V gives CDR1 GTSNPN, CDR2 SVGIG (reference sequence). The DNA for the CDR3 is TGTGCCTGGAGTATCCTTGGGGGTGGAAACACCATATATTTT. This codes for CAWSILGGGNTIYF.

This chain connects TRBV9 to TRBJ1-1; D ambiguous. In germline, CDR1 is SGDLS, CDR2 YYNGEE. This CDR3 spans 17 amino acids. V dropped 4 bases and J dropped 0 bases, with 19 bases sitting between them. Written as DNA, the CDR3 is TGTGCCAGCAGCCCACCAACCTCCGGGATTTTGAACACTGAAGCTTTCTTT. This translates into CASSPPTSGILNTEAFF.

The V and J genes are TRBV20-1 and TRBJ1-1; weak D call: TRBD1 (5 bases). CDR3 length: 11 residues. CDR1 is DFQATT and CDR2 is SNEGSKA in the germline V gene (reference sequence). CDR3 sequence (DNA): TGCAGCCCGCTAGGGCAGGGAGGAGCTTTCTTT. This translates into CSPLGQGGAFF.